This TCR beta chain was observed in a study of CD8+ T cells in alopecia areata. Following extraction, RNA underwent reverse transcription to cDNA, which served as the sequencing template. The method was immunoSEQ multiplex PCR; TCRdb's version includes in-frame clones alone and lacks a portion of them. This repertoire shows 150,000 or so clones, about nine tenths found once; its top ten account for around 15%. This clone was recorded only once. Antigen specificity is unknown. Study results and caveats: Scalp sequencing also captures normal skin's resident alphabeta T cells. Scalp lesions, especially in alopecia totalis/universalis, had higher clonality than normal scalp.

V shed 0 bases and J shed 0 bases, with 4 bases lying between them. The CDR3 contains 15 residues. Germline V CDR1 and CDR2: SGDLS, YYNGEE. This specimen was CD8+ T cells sorted from blood, taken at week 0. This rearrangement joins TRBV9 to TRBJ2-6; D not resolved. The clonotype comes from a human donor with alopecia areata. As DNA, the CDR3 is TGTGCCAGCAGCGTAGTCCTCTCTGGGGCCAACGTCCTGACTTTC. It yields the protein CASSVVLSGANVLTF.